This is a list of T cell receptor beta chains from one sample in a study of blood T cell repertoires in COVID-19. The table came from immunoSEQ multiplex PCR; TCRdb's copy has only in-frame clones and leaves some out. The top ten clones hold under 4.5% of a sample with roughly 180,000 clones, around 88% of them seen once. Sample: peripheral blood. The receptors were sampled from a woman aged 25-40 years with acute or convalescent COVID-19. Each CDR3 is given with its conserved first and last residue. A D gene is named only where the DNA matches it firmly. The size of a clone is reported for some rows only, either as once, few or many, or as a class for expanded clones.

D: TRBD1
V: TRBV24-1
J: TRBJ2-5
size: NA
CDR3: CATSLGRGKETQYF
DNA: TGTGCCACCAGTTTGGGCAGGGGGAAAGAGACCCAGTACTTC

D: NA
V: TRBV18
J: TRBJ1-3
size: NA
CDR3: CASSPNVGNTIYF
DNA: TGTGCCAGCTCCCCCAATGTCGGAAACACCATATATTTT

D: TRBD2
V: TRBV6-5
J: TRBJ2-7
size: once
CDR3: CASSYSGRGFNEQYF
DNA: TGTGCCAGCAGTTACTCGGGGCGGGGGTTCAACGAGCAGTACTTC

D: NA
V: TRBV5-6
J: TRBJ2-3
size: few
CDR3: CASRWIEADTQYF
DNA: TGTGCCAGCAGATGGATTGAGGCAGATACGCAGTATTTT

D: NA
V: TRBV28
J: TRBJ1-5
size: NA
CDR3: CASSFGIIKPQHF
DNA: TGTGCCAGCAGTTTCGGGATAATCAAGCCCCAGCATTTT

D: NA
V: TRBV28
J: TRBJ1-2
size: NA
CDR3: CASSLEDRGYTF
DNA: TGTGCCAGCAGTTTAGAGGATAGGGGCTACACCTTC

D: TRBD2
V: TRBV10-3
J: TRBJ2-7
size: NA
CDR3: CATTSGSGYEQYF
DNA: TGTGCCACCACTAGCGGGAGTGGTTACGAGCAGTACTTC

D: TRBD2
V: TRBV3-1/TRBV3-2
J: TRBJ2-3
size: NA
CDR3: CASSKLAGASTDTQYF
DNA: TGTGCCAGCAGCAAACTAGCGGGAGCGAGCACAGATACGCAGTATTTT

D: TRBD2
V: TRBV20-1
J: TRBJ2-5
size: NA
CDR3: CSASLASGEETQYF
DNA: TGCAGTGCTAGTTTGGCTAGCGGGGAAGAGACCCAGTACTTC

D: TRBD2
V: TRBV11-2
J: TRBJ2-5
size: NA
CDR3: CASSLDRASGSLKTQYF
DNA: TGTGCCAGCAGCTTAGATCGGGCTAGCGGGAGTTTGAAGACCCAGTACTTC

D: TRBD1
V: TRBV2
J: TRBJ2-1
size: NA
CDR3: CASSVMRTGHNEQFF
DNA: TGTGCCAGCAGTGTCATGAGGACAGGCCACAATGAGCAGTTCTTC

D: NA
V: TRBV5-6
J: TRBJ2-7
size: NA
CDR3: CASSRDTSEQYF
DNA: TGTGCCAGCAGCCGGGACACCAGCGAGCAGTACTTC

D: NA
V: TRBV5-8
J: TRBJ2-1
size: few
CDR3: CASSPYRDSNEQFF
DNA: TGTGCCAGCAGCCCTTACCGGGACTCCAATGAGCAGTTCTTC

D: TRBD2
V: TRBV29-1
J: TRBJ2-5
size: NA
CDR3: CSTLGAGGKETQYF
DNA: TGCAGCACATTGGGAGCGGGAGGTAAAGAGACCCAGTACTTC

D: TRBD2
V: TRBV6-5
J: TRBJ2-7
size: few
CDR3: CATLLTSGRSYEQYF
DNA: TGTGCCACCCTACTAACTAGCGGGAGATCCTACGAGCAGTACTTC

D: NA
V: TRBV6-5
J: TRBJ1-3
size: NA
CDR3: CASRALGNTIYF
DNA: TGTGCCAGCAGAGCACTCGGAAACACCATATATTTT

D: TRBD1
V: TRBV19
J: TRBJ2-7
size: NA
CDR3: CASSPTGQGGRYEQYF
DNA: TGTGCCAGTAGCCCCACCGGACAGGGGGGGAGGTACGAGCAGTACTTC